A single T cell receptor (beta chain) is shown here with its context. This record belongs to a study of blood T cell repertoires in COVID-19. Study in general: Whether acute or convalescent, the COVID-19 samples came from the United States, Italy and Spain. Nucleic acid was either cDNA or gDNA, and it came from T cells, B-cell-depleted T cells, or PBMCs.

The V end lost 8 bases, the J end lost 2 bases, and 11 bases lay between the germline ends. Germline V CDR1 and CDR2: LGHNA, YSLEER. This CDR3 has 13 amino acids. Under the authors' procedure: Reference gene primer amplification gave nucleated cell count estimates. Some clones are missing from TCRdb's copy, which holds only in-frame ones; the method was immunoSEQ multiplex PCR. The DNA was the basis for D and trimming; V, J and clone size are from that table. The sample records over 50,000 clones, around 84% being singletons. V usage is TRBV4-3 and J usage is TRBJ2-3; D is perhaps TRBD2 (6 bases). The sequence was collected from a man in his sixties or seventies with active COVID-19. What was sequenced was peripheral blood. CDR3 residues: CASQGDSTDTQYF. CDR3 nucleotides: TGCGCCAGCCAAGGGGACTCCACAGATACGCAGTATTTT.